This passage covers 26 T cell receptor beta chains from one sample sequenced in a study of monozygotic twins with cystic fibrosis. Produced via immunoSEQ multiplex PCR; TCRdb's table is partial and in-frame only. Here the sample spans 30,000 to 35,000 clones, 66% being singletons. What was sequenced was blood. The receptors stem from a girl between 5 and 17 years old with cystic fibrosis.

This chain joins TRBV12-5 and TRBJ2-7; the D gene could be TRBD1 or TRBD2 (6 bases each). The CDR3 sequence is 19 residues long. The ends were cut back, 0 bases at V and 4 bases at J, with 25 bases in the middle. The germline CDR1 and CDR2 sequences are LGHNT and FRNRAP. In DNA, the CDR3 is TGTGCTAGTGGTTTGGTACATCAAGTGGGAAGGGGGGCCCCATACGAGCAGTACGTC. It specifies CASGLVHQVGRGAPYEQYV.

V usage is TRBV4-2 and J usage is TRBJ1-5, with a weak D call TRBD1 (5 bases). The CDR3 length is 15 residues. V was pared by 0 bases and J by 6 bases, with 12 bases between. Per the germline V gene, CDR1 is LGHNA and CDR2 is YNFKEQ. CDR3 region: CASSQDHGGGQPQHF. CDR3 bases: TGTGCCAGCAGCCAAGATCATGGGGGAGGTCAGCCCCAGCATTTT.

The chain has TRBV7-2 and TRBJ1-1; TRBD1 matches 7 bases. The J segment lost 0 bases and the V segment lost 1 base, leaving 2 bases of the junction unmatched. The CDR3 is 15 residues long. Germline values: CDR1 SGHTA, CDR2 FQGNSA. In DNA form, the CDR3 reads TGTGCCAGCAGCTTAGTAGGGGGCATGAACACTGAAGCTTTCTTT. Translated: CASSLVGGMNTEAFF. The complete variable domain, with remaining parts taken from reference TRBV7-2 and TRBJ1-1, reads GAGVSQSPSNKVTEKGKDVELRCDPISGHTALYWYRQSLGQGLEFLIYFQGNSAPDKSGLPSDRFSAERTGGSVSTLTIQRTQQEDSAVYLCASSLVGGMNTEAFFGQGTRLTVV.

The chain links TRBV10-3 to TRBJ2-2, with 10 bases lining up with TRBD1. CDR1 is ENHRY, CDR2 SYGVKD, per germline. CDR3 length: 14 amino acids. With V trimmed by 11 bases and J by 1 base, 4 bases remained unmatched. Written as DNA, the CDR3 is TGTGCCTCGTGGACAGGGGGGAACACCGGGGAGCTGTTTTTT. As protein: CASWTGGNTGELFF.

This clone was observed a single time. The rearrangement links TRBV6-5 to TRBJ1-2; D possibly corresponds to TRBD1 (5 bases). Germline-derived CDR1 and CDR2 are MNHEY and SVGAGI. The V and J ends lost 5 bases and 2 bases respectively, with 15 bases between them. This CDR3 region has 15 residues. The DNA of the CDR3 is TGTGCCAGCAGTCCGGGACGGCACCACAACTATGGCTACACCTTC. Amino acid sequence: CASSPGRHHNYGYTF.

This rearrangement joins TRBV7-9 to TRBJ1-2, with D tentatively TRBD1 (5 bases). In germline, CDR1 is SEHNR, CDR2 FQNEAQ (reference sequence). Trimming pared 3 bases from V and 8 bases from J, leaving 13 bases between. This CDR3 has 13 amino acids. CDR3 residues: CASSFQGARGYTF. CDR3 DNA: TGTGCCAGCAGCTTTCAGGGTGCTCGGGGCTACACCTTC.

This chain connects TRBV4-1 to TRBJ2-3; 7 bases are a match to TRBD2. Germline V gene data show CDR1 as MGHRA and CDR2 as YSYEKL. V trimming: 5 bases; J trimming: 5 bases; junction bases outside the gene matches: 1. The CDR3 totals 12 residues. CDR3 in DNA: TGCGCCAGCAGCTGGGGGGGAGATACGCAGTATTTT. This sequence encodes CASSWGGDTQYF.

This clone was picked up a small number of times. The chain has TRBV2 and TRBJ1-1; a possible D gene is TRBD1 (6 bases). The CDR3 has 14 amino acids. V was cut by 6 bases and J by 1 base, with 12 bases left in between. The V gene's germline CDR1 is SNHLY and CDR2 FYNNEI. This CDR3 is CASRAGTRNTEAFF. CDR3 DNA: TGTGCCAGCAGGGCCGGGACACGGAACACTGAAGCTTTCTTT. Full variable domain (outside the CDR3, taken from reference TRBV2 and TRBJ1-1): EPEVTQTPSHQVTQMGQEVILRCVPISNHLYFYWYRQILGQKVEFLVSFYNNEISEKSEIFDDQFSVERPDGSNFTLKIRSTKLEDSAMYFCASRAGTRNTEAFFGQGTRLTVV.

The chain links TRBV29-1 to TRBJ2-3; no reliable D call. V dropped 4 bases and J dropped 0 bases, with 11 bases sitting between them. This CDR3 is 14 amino acids long. Germline CDR1 and CDR2: SQVTM and ANQGSEA. CDR3: CSVGVQGSTDTQYF. CDR3 in DNA: TGCAGCGTTGGGGTCCAAGGGAGCACAGATACGCAGTATTTT.

The gene calls are TRBV5-1 and TRBJ2-5, with D uncertain. The CDR3 runs to 13 residues. With 0 bases removed from V and 4 bases from J, the gap between germline ends came to 7 bases. Germline V gives CDR1 SGHRS, CDR2 YFSETQ. Here the CDR3 DNA reads TGCGCCAGCAGCTTGGAAGCGCCAGAGACCCAGTACTTC. Protein: CASSLEAPETQYF.

This sequence joins TRBV9 and TRBJ2-6, with 9 bases fitting TRBD2. J was trimmed by 1 base and V by 7 bases; bases with no gene match: 3. CDR3 length: 15 amino acids. CDR1 SGDLS and CDR2 YYNGEE come from the germline V gene. CDR3 region: CASGSGGSGANVLTF. The CDR3 DNA reads as TGTGCCAGCGGAAGCGGGGGGTCTGGGGCCAACGTCCTGACTTTC.

The rearrangement links TRBV30 to TRBJ1-2, with D possibly being TRBD1 (5 bases). Per the germline V gene, CDR1 is GTSNPN and CDR2 is SVGIG (reference sequence). The CDR3 consists of 16 residues. V was shortened by 5 bases and J by 1 base, with 20 bases between the two germline ends. The CDR3, as DNA: TGTGCCTGGGGTGGGGCTGACAGAGATTATAACTATGGCTACACCTTC. This translates into CAWGGADRDYNYGYTF.

The chain employs TRBV11-2 and TRBJ2-4, with TRBD1 matching over 7 bases. The germline V gene encodes CDR1 SGHAT and CDR2 FQNNGV. J was trimmed by 6 bases and V by 5 bases; bases with no gene match: 7. The length of the CDR3 is 14 residues. This CDR3 is CASSLGQSLNIQYF. The DNA for the CDR3 is TGTGCCAGCAGCCTGGGACAGTCCCTAAACATTCAGTACTTC.

This sequence joins TRBV4-3 and TRBJ2-7; D perhaps matches TRBD2 (7 bases). Between the trimmed V and J ends, which lost 0 bases and 3 bases, there was a span of 27 bases. Germline-derived CDR1 and CDR2 are LGHNA and YSLEER. The CDR3 extends over 20 amino acids. The chain's CDR3 is CASSQDTTPRPAGHSYEQYF. The CDR3 DNA reads TGCGCCAGCAGCCAAGATACCACCCCCCGCCCAGCGGGACATAGCTACGAGCAGTACTTC.

The V and J genes are TRBV7-8 and TRBJ2-7; D gene uncertain. Germline CDR1 and CDR2: SGHVS and FQNEAQ. Trimming shortened V by 2 bases and J by 0 bases, and 8 bases separated the two germline ends. The CDR3 is 14 residues long. CDR3 DNA: TGTGCCAGCAGCTTACCTGGTCTCTCCTACGAGCAGTACTTC. This codes for CASSLPGLSYEQYF.

The V gene is TRBV6-5, the J gene TRBJ2-3; D assignment may be TRBD1 or TRBD2 (6 bases each). Trimming took 8 bases from V and 7 from J, leaving 19 bases between them. CDR1 and CDR2 from the germline V gene are MNHEY and SVGAGI. CDR3 length: 14 amino acids. The CDR3 DNA sequence: TGTGCCAGCTCCCGCCAGTCGGGGGCATATACGCAGTATTTT. Translation: CASSRQSGAYTQYF.

The chain carries TRBV20-1 and TRBJ2-7; maybe TRBD1 (6 bases). CDR1 and CDR2 from the germline V gene are DFQATT and SNEGSKA (reference sequence). The CDR3 contains 11 residues. V was trimmed by 4 bases and J by 12 bases, leaving 16 bases between them. As DNA, the CDR3 is TGCAGTGCTATAAGTACGGGACATGGGTACTTC. This sequence encodes CSAISTGHGYF.

The chain links TRBV18 to TRBJ2-2; 8 bases line up with TRBD1. The CDR3 is made up of 15 amino acids. The germline V gene encodes CDR1 KGHSH and CDR2 LQKENI. V dropped 6 bases and J dropped 3; count of bases not matched to a gene: 6. CDR3 in DNA: TGTGCCAGCTCCCCAGGACAGGGACACACCGGGGAGCTGTTTTTT. Translated: CASSPGQGHTGELFF.

V is TRBV7-9 and J is TRBJ2-1, with TRBD2 matching 9 bases. Looked up from germline, CDR1 is SEHNR and CDR2 is FQNEAQ (reference sequence). CDR3 size: 16 residues. V trimming: 1 base; J trimming: 6 bases; junction bases outside the gene matches: 7. CDR3 nucleotides: TGTGCCAGCAGCTTAGGCGGGAGGGCCTCACCCAATGAGCAGTTCTTC. This encodes CASSLGGRASPNEQFF.

V is TRBV6-6 and J is TRBJ1-4; the D gene is possibly TRBD1 (6 bases). Trimming pared 6 bases from V and 7 bases from J, leaving 18 bases between. This CDR3 spans 15 amino acids. The germline V gene has CDR1 MNHNY and CDR2 SVGAGI (reference sequence). For the CDR3, the DNA is TGTGCCAGCAGAAACTGGGGGGCGCTTGGTGAAAAACTGTTTTTT. Translation: CASRNWGALGEKLFF.

This clone was detected only once. The rearrangement joins TRBV6-4 to TRBJ2-7; 7 bases are a match to TRBD1. J lost 1 base, V lost 3 bases, and 12 bases had no gene match. Germline V lookup: CDR1 MRHNA, CDR2 SNTAGT. The CDR3 is 17 amino acids. The CDR3 sequence: CASSEAATGDCSYEQYV. The CDR3 DNA sequence: TGTGCCAGCAGTGAGGCTGCTACAGGGGATTGTTCCTACGAGCAGTACGTC.

The chain employs TRBV9 and TRBJ2-5; 12 bases are shared with TRBD2. J was trimmed by 3 bases and V by 3 bases; bases with no gene match: 3. Germline V gene lookup returns CDR1 SGDLS and CDR2 YYNGEE. The CDR3 is 15 residues long. The CDR3 spells CASSAGLAGKETQYF. The CDR3 region has the DNA TGTGCCAGCAGCGCTGGACTAGCGGGAAAAGAGACCCAGTACTTC.

This clone turned up a few times. The J gene is TRBJ1-2, the V gene TRBV5-4, with 10 bases that match TRBD1. From germline, CDR1 is SGHNT and CDR2 YYREEE (reference sequence). The J segment lost 2 bases and the V segment lost 5 bases, leaving 6 bases of the junction unmatched. This CDR3 has 15 residues. The CDR3 nucleotides are TGTGCCAGCAGTACCGGGACAGGGGCCAACTATGGCTACACCTTC. Its protein is CASSTGTGANYGYTF.

This clone was recorded a few times. This chain links TRBV2 with TRBJ2-7; 8 bases are a match to TRBD2. The V gene end was trimmed by 10 bases and the J gene end by 6 bases; junction bases not matched to a gene: 11. The CDR3 contains 13 residues. Germline V gene data show CDR1 as SNHLY and CDR2 as FYNNEI. The CDR3 here is CATPGPREGEQYV. The CDR3, as DNA: TGTGCCACCCCGGGCCCTCGGGAGGGCGAGCAGTACGTC.

The rearrangement links TRBV19 to TRBJ2-2; 8 nucleotides align to TRBD1. The V gene end was trimmed by 3 bases and the J gene end by 7 bases; junction bases not matched to a gene: 7. The CDR3 is made up of 15 amino acids. Per the germline V gene, CDR1 is LNHDA and CDR2 is SQIVND (reference sequence). CDR3 bases: TGTGCCAGTAGTATGCGGCAGGGGGCCGTCGGGGAGCTGTTTTTT. Its translation is CASSMRQGAVGELFF.

A single count supports this clone. The chain couples TRBV10-3 to TRBJ1-2, with 7 bases identical to TRBD1. After removal of 6 bases from V and 0 bases from J, the junction contained 7 bases not matched to a gene. CDR1 is ENHRY and CDR2 is SYGVKD in the germline V gene. The CDR3 covers 15 residues. The CDR3 nucleotides read TGTGCCATCAGAGGATCGCAGGGGGCTAACTATGGCTACACCTTC. Amino acids: CAIRGSQGANYGYTF.